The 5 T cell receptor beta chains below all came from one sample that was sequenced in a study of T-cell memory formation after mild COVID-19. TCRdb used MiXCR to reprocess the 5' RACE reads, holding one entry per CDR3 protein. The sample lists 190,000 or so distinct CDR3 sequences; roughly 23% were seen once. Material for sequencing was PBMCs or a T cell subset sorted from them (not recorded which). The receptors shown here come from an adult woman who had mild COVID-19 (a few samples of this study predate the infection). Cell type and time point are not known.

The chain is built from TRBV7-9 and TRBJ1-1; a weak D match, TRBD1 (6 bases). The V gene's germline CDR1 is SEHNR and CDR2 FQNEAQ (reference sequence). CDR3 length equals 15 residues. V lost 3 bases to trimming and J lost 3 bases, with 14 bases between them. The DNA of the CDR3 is TGTGCCAGCAGCTTCCCCGGACAGATTCACACTGAAGCTTTCTTT. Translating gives CASSFPGQIHTEAFF.

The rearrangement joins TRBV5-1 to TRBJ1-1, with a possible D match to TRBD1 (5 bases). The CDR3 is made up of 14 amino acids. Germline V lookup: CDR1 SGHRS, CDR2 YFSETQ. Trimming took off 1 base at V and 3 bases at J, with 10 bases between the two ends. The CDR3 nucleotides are TGCGCCAGCAGCTTGTTACAGGAAGACACTGAAGCTTTCTTT. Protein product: CASSLLQEDTEAFF.

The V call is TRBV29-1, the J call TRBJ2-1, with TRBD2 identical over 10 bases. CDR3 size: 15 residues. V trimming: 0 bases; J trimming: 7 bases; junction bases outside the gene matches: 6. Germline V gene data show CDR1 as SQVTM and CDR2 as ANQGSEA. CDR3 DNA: TGCAGCGTTGAAGATCAAGCGGGAGGGGATAATGAGCAGTTCTTC. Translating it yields CSVEDQAGGDNEQFF.

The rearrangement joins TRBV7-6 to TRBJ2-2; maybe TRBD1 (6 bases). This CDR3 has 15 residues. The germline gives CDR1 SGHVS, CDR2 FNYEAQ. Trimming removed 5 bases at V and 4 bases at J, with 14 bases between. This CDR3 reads CASSQGGERTGELFF. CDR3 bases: TGTGCCAGCAGCCAAGGGGGTGAACGCACCGGGGAGCTGTTTTTT.

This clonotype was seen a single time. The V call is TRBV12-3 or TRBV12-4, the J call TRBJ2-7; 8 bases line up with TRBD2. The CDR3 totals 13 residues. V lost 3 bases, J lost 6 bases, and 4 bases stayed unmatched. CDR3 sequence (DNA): TGTGCCAGCAGTTTTAAACGGGGGGGCGAGCAGTACTTC. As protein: CASSFKRGGEQYF.